The 4 T cell receptor beta chains given below trace back to one sample, sequenced in a study of blood T cell repertoires in COVID-19. Generated by immunoSEQ multiplex PCR, the TCRdb table keeps only in-frame clones and is missing some. This table holds 230,000 or so clones, 87% found once. The sequencing input was peripheral blood. The receptor set was obtained from a man aged 40-55 years with active or convalescent COVID-19.

The chain links TRBV19 to TRBJ1-5; D possibly corresponds to TRBD1 (5 bases). Deletions cut 4 bases from V and 3 bases from J, with 22 bases between. The CDR3 consists of 18 residues. Germline CDR1 and CDR2: LNHDA and SQIVND (reference sequence). The CDR3 DNA follows: TGTGCCAGTAGTAGAAGGAACGAGTCGTACAGGCTCAATCAGCCCCAGCATTTT. Its translation is CASSRRNESYRLNQPQHF.

This chain links TRBV5-6 with TRBJ2-7; D perhaps matches TRBD1 (5 bases). Trimming left V 0 bases short and J 2 bases short, with 12 bases between. Germline lookup yields CDR1 SGHDT and CDR2 YYEEEE. The CDR3 totals 15 residues. The CDR3 coding sequence is TGTGCCAGCAGCTTGGAGGCAGGGTTAACCTACGAGCAGTACTTC. Translated, it gives CASSLEAGLTYEQYF.

The DNA of the CDR3 is TGTGCCAGTAAGGGACAGCCTTATAGCAATCAGCCCCAGCATTTT. Amino acids: CASKGQPYSNQPQHF. The chain combines TRBV19 with TRBJ1-5, with 7 bases fitting TRBD1. Germline assignment: CDR1 LNHDA and CDR2 SQIVND (reference sequence). The CDR3 is 15 residues long. Unmatched junction bases numbered 6, after V lost 7 bases and J lost 0 bases.

This chain connects TRBV18 to TRBJ1-1; the match to TRBD1 covers 7 bases. V shed 3 bases, J shed 1 base, and the junction held 5 bases outside the gene matches. This CDR3 is 15 amino acids long. Germline V CDR1 and CDR2: KGHSH, LQKENI. CDR3 coding DNA: TGTGCCAGCTCACCTCTCACAGGGGCGAACACTGAAGCTTTCTTT. Protein product: CASSPLTGANTEAFF.